This TCR beta chain comes out of a study of blood T cell dynamics during melanoma immunotherapy. Time point denoted: week 3, after first cycle of checkpoint inhibitor. Disease control meant complete response, partial response or stable disease at 12 weeks. This table comes from immunoSEQ multiplex PCR, and its TCRdb copy is limited to in-frame clones, with some not included. This sample has 10,000 to 15,000 clones, with roughly 90% found just once. This CDR3 region has 14 residues. Germline V gene data show CDR1 as KGHSH and CDR2 as LQKENI. Trimming pared 3 bases from V and 1 base from J, leaving 9 bases between.

This TCR was recovered from a human donor with melanoma. This chain uses TRBV18 with TRBJ1-1; D ambiguous. This sample comprised blood, obtained from a patient treated with checkpoint blockade. The CDR3 DNA follows: TGTGCCAGCTCACCGACACTCGAGAACACTGAAGCTTTCTTT. Translation: CASSPTLENTEAFF.